This TCR beta chain was sequenced for a study of T cell responses to AZD1222 COVID-19 vaccine. Study-wide points: Dominant CD4 TCR responses targeted spike regions 160-218 and 743-854. The donor group comprised mostly white British people and more females; the analysis possibly underestimated clonal diversity. It was only after the peak T cell response that any repertoires were sampled.

The method was immunoSEQ multiplex PCR; TCRdb's version includes in-frame clones alone and lacks a portion of them. The table shows more than 120,000 clones, with 88% occurring only once. The CDR3 contains 14 residues. The ends were cut back, 2 bases at V and 8 bases at J, with 16 bases in the middle. Germline V gene sequence: CDR1 SGDLS, CDR2 YYNGEE. A word on this clone: Its specificity is unknown.

The sample was peripheral blood, taken 28 days after the second dose of the MenACWY control vaccine. This sequence originates from an adult who received the MenACWY meningococcal vaccine as a control. This chain uses TRBV9 with TRBJ1-2, with no clear D. The chain's CDR3 is CASSVFPSEGGYTF. CDR3 coding DNA: TGTGCCAGCAGCGTTTTCCCCAGTGAGGGCGGCTACACCTTC.